These T cell receptor beta chains were read from a single sample in a study of control samples from healthy donors and cancer patients. Generated by immunoSEQ multiplex PCR, the TCRdb table keeps only in-frame clones and is missing some. The table has roughly 130,000 clones, around 94% seen once; the top ten hold over 12%. Sequencing input: PBMCs. These receptors were obtained from a man aged 55 to 70 with colorectal cancer. Each CDR3 is given with its conserved first and last residue. The D gene is left open where the match is weak. Part of the rows lack a size; the others show once, few, many or a class for expanded clones.

d_call: .
j_call: TRBJ1-2
v_call: TRBV9
clone_size: .
cdr3_nt: TGTGCCAGCAGCGTAGTTCAGGGTGGAGGCTACACCTTC
cdr3_aa: CASSVVQGGGYTF

d_call: TRBD1
j_call: TRBJ1-2
v_call: TRBV6-5
clone_size: once
cdr3_nt: TGTGCCAGCTACATGGCAGGGGGCGGCTATGGCTACACCTTC
cdr3_aa: CASYMAGGGYGYTF

d_call: .
j_call: TRBJ2-7
v_call: TRBV28
clone_size: .
cdr3_nt: TGTGCCAGCAGTTTAAGGACGATCCCCTACGAGCAGTACTTC
cdr3_aa: CASSLRTIPYEQYF

d_call: TRBD2
j_call: TRBJ2-1
v_call: TRBV24-1
clone_size: .
cdr3_nt: TGTGCCACCAGTGATCCAGCGGGGGGGCCCAAAAATGAGCAGTTCTTC
cdr3_aa: CATSDPAGGPKNEQFF

d_call: TRBD1
j_call: TRBJ1-2
v_call: TRBV29-1
clone_size: .
cdr3_nt: TGCAGCGTTGGCCAGGGAGGGGGCCGGTATGGCTACACCTTC
cdr3_aa: CSVGQGGGRYGYTF

d_call: .
j_call: TRBJ2-3
v_call: TRBV7-2
clone_size: .
cdr3_nt: TGTGCCAGCAGCATAGACCCCACAGATACGCAGTATTTT
cdr3_aa: CASSIDPTDTQYF

d_call: TRBD1
j_call: TRBJ1-2
v_call: TRBV5-6
clone_size: .
cdr3_nt: TGTGCCAGCAGAGCCCCGGGACAGAGGATTAGCTATGGCTACACCTTC
cdr3_aa: CASRAPGQRISYGYTF

d_call: .
j_call: TRBJ2-2
v_call: TRBV10-1
clone_size: .
cdr3_nt: TGCGCCAGCAGTGAGTCGAGTGCCGGGGAGCTGTTTTTT
cdr3_aa: CASSESSAGELFF

d_call: TRBD1
j_call: TRBJ2-3
v_call: TRBV10-2
clone_size: .
cdr3_nt: TGCGCCAGCTCAAACGGGCAGGGGGCCGGCACAGATACGCAGTATTTT
cdr3_aa: CASSNGQGAGTDTQYF

d_call: TRBD1
j_call: TRBJ1-5
v_call: TRBV30
clone_size: .
cdr3_nt: TGTGCCTGGGGAAACAGGGGCTCGGGTGGTCAGCCCCAGCATTTT
cdr3_aa: CAWGNRGSGGQPQHF

d_call: .
j_call: TRBJ1-1
v_call: TRBV30
clone_size: .
cdr3_nt: TGTGCCTGGGGGTGGGACGCGAGAGCTTTCTTT
cdr3_aa: CAWGWDARAFF

d_call: TRBD1
j_call: TRBJ2-7
v_call: TRBV19
clone_size: .
cdr3_nt: TGTGCCAGTAGTACTGGACAGGGGGCCCTGAGTGAGCAGTACTTC
cdr3_aa: CASSTGQGALSEQYF

d_call: .
j_call: TRBJ1-1
v_call: TRBV6-5
clone_size: few
cdr3_nt: TGTGCCAGCAGTTACGAGTGGCAGAACACTGAAGCTTTCTTT
cdr3_aa: CASSYEWQNTEAFF

d_call: TRBD2
j_call: TRBJ2-7
v_call: TRBV7-8
clone_size: once
cdr3_nt: TGTGCCAGCAGCGCTCTAGCGGGGGACACCTACGAGCAGTACTTC
cdr3_aa: CASSALAGDTYEQYF

d_call: .
j_call: TRBJ1-6
v_call: TRBV27
clone_size: .
cdr3_nt: TGTGCCAGCAGTTTATCGTGGGTGGTGGATAATTCACCCCTCCACTTT
cdr3_aa: CASSLSWVVDNSPLHF

d_call: .
j_call: TRBJ2-5
v_call: TRBV7-9
clone_size: .
cdr3_nt: TGTGCCAGCAGCTTAGTGCAGGCTCAAGAGACCCAGTACTTC
cdr3_aa: CASSLVQAQETQYF

d_call: .
j_call: TRBJ1-3
v_call: TRBV7-9
clone_size: .
cdr3_nt: TGTGCCAGCAGGGAACAGGGAATCGGAAACACCATATATTTT
cdr3_aa: CASREQGIGNTIYF

d_call: .
j_call: TRBJ1-1
v_call: TRBV5-1
clone_size: .
cdr3_nt: TGCGCCAGCAGCTCGCCAGGATCGAACACTGAAGCTTTCTTT
cdr3_aa: CASSSPGSNTEAFF

d_call: .
j_call: TRBJ2-3
v_call: TRBV5-4
clone_size: .
cdr3_nt: TGTGCCAGCAGCTTGGATGGAGGGCCCACAGATACGCAGTATTTT
cdr3_aa: CASSLDGGPTDTQYF

d_call: .
j_call: TRBJ1-1
v_call: TRBV19
clone_size: .
cdr3_nt: TGTGCCAGTAGACCTGGGGCAGGGCCTGAAGCTTTCTTT
cdr3_aa: CASRPGAGPEAFF

d_call: TRBD1
j_call: TRBJ2-7
v_call: TRBV12-3/TRBV12-4
clone_size: .
cdr3_nt: TGTGCCAGCAGAGCAGGGGGCGAGCAGTACTTC
cdr3_aa: CASRAGGEQYF

d_call: .
j_call: TRBJ2-3
v_call: TRBV30
clone_size: .
cdr3_nt: TGTGCCTGGAGTGTGTCCGGGCGAGATACGCAGTATTTT
cdr3_aa: CAWSVSGRDTQYF

d_call: TRBD1
j_call: TRBJ1-6
v_call: TRBV5-1
clone_size: few
cdr3_nt: TGCGCCAGCAGACCCCAGGGGGGTTATAATTCACCCCTCCACTTT
cdr3_aa: CASRPQGGYNSPLHF

d_call: TRBD2
j_call: TRBJ2-7
v_call: TRBV10-3
clone_size: .
cdr3_nt: TGTGCCATCAGTGAGGTTAGCGGGGGAAACGAGCAGTACTTC
cdr3_aa: CAISEVSGGNEQYF

d_call: .
j_call: TRBJ1-2
v_call: TRBV2
clone_size: .
cdr3_nt: TGTGCCAGCAGTGAAAGGGGTGGTGTCTATGGCTACACCTTC
cdr3_aa: CASSERGGVYGYTF

d_call: TRBD1
j_call: TRBJ2-5
v_call: TRBV7-9
clone_size: .
cdr3_nt: TGTGCCAGCAGCCCCCGGACAGGGGGCCGGCAAGAGACCCAGTACTTC
cdr3_aa: CASSPRTGGRQETQYF

d_call: TRBD1
j_call: TRBJ2-7
v_call: TRBV5-1
clone_size: .
cdr3_nt: TGCGCCAGCAGTTCTGGACAGGGCGGCTCCTACGAGCAGTACTTC
cdr3_aa: CASSSGQGGSYEQYF

d_call: TRBD2
j_call: TRBJ2-3
v_call: TRBV30
clone_size: .
cdr3_nt: TGTGCCTGGAGTGTACGGGGGGCAGATACGCAGTATTTT
cdr3_aa: CAWSVRGADTQYF

d_call: .
j_call: TRBJ2-7
v_call: TRBV27
clone_size: .
cdr3_nt: TGTGCCAGCAGTTTGAGACAGAACGACGAGCAGTACTTC
cdr3_aa: CASSLRQNDEQYF

d_call: .
j_call: TRBJ1-1
v_call: TRBV30
clone_size: few
cdr3_nt: TGTGCCTGGAGGCCCAGGGTGAATTTGAACGGTGAAGCTTTCTTT
cdr3_aa: CAWRPRVNLNGEAFF

d_call: .
j_call: TRBJ1-3
v_call: TRBV9
clone_size: .
cdr3_nt: TGTGCCAGCAGCGTAGTAGGGGGTGGAGGAAACACCATATATTTT
cdr3_aa: CASSVVGGGGNTIYF

d_call: TRBD1
j_call: TRBJ2-3
v_call: TRBV5-6
clone_size: .
cdr3_nt: TGTGCCAGCAGCTGGGACAGGGGTGATACGCAGTATTTT
cdr3_aa: CASSWDRGDTQYF

d_call: .
j_call: TRBJ2-2
v_call: TRBV5-1
clone_size: .
cdr3_nt: TGCGCCAGCAGCCCTACAGGGAACACCGGGGAGCTGTTTTTT
cdr3_aa: CASSPTGNTGELFF

d_call: TRBD1
j_call: TRBJ1-3
v_call: TRBV3-1/TRBV3-2
clone_size: .
cdr3_nt: TGTGCCAGCAGCTGGACAGGGGGTCGCATTGGAAACACCATATATTTT
cdr3_aa: CASSWTGGRIGNTIYF

d_call: TRBD1
j_call: TRBJ2-2
v_call: TRBV10-2
clone_size: .
cdr3_nt: TGCGCCAGCAGGCTATCAGGGGGCACCGGGGAGCTGTTTTTT
cdr3_aa: CASRLSGGTGELFF

d_call: .
j_call: TRBJ1-1
v_call: TRBV28
clone_size: .
cdr3_nt: TGTGCCAGCAGATACGACAGCGGTGAAGCTTTCTTT
cdr3_aa: CASRYDSGEAFF

d_call: .
j_call: TRBJ2-1
v_call: TRBV7-7
clone_size: .
cdr3_nt: TGTGCCAGCAGCTTAGGGGGGGCAGGGGCTACCGATGAGCAGTTCTTC
cdr3_aa: CASSLGGAGATDEQFF

d_call: .
j_call: TRBJ1-1
v_call: TRBV5-4
clone_size: .
cdr3_nt: TGTGCCAGCTCGAAGGGGTCCTCCATGAACACTGAAGCTTTCTTT
cdr3_aa: CASSKGSSMNTEAFF

d_call: TRBD1
j_call: TRBJ1-2
v_call: TRBV4-1
clone_size: .
cdr3_nt: TGCGCCAGCAGCCAGGTCCGGACAGGGGTTGACTATGGCTACACCTTC
cdr3_aa: CASSQVRTGVDYGYTF

d_call: .
j_call: TRBJ1-3
v_call: TRBV6-5
clone_size: .
cdr3_nt: TGTGCCAGCACGGGCCCTGGAAACACCATATATTTT
cdr3_aa: CASTGPGNTIYF

d_call: TRBD1
j_call: TRBJ1-1
v_call: TRBV27
clone_size: .
cdr3_nt: TGTGCCAGCAGTACCGACAGGGGGGCCACTGAAGCTTTCTTT
cdr3_aa: CASSTDRGATEAFF

d_call: .
j_call: TRBJ1-5
v_call: TRBV4-2
clone_size: .
cdr3_nt: TGTGCCAGCAGCCAAGACGCTAATCAGCCCCAGCATTTT
cdr3_aa: CASSQDANQPQHF

d_call: TRBD2
j_call: TRBJ2-5
v_call: TRBV6-5
clone_size: .
cdr3_nt: TGTGCCGGTCTCTTCACTAGCGGAGAGACCCAGTACTTC
cdr3_aa: CAGLFTSGETQYF

d_call: .
j_call: TRBJ2-5
v_call: TRBV7-2
clone_size: .
cdr3_nt: TGTGCCAGCAGCTTAGAGGGGGGGACCCAGTACTTC
cdr3_aa: CASSLEGGTQYF

d_call: .
j_call: TRBJ1-1
v_call: TRBV3-1/TRBV3-2
clone_size: .
cdr3_nt: TGTGCCAGCACCCCCGCGGGGGACACTGAAGCTTTCTTT
cdr3_aa: CASTPAGDTEAFF

d_call: .
j_call: TRBJ1-2
v_call: TRBV6-4
clone_size: .
cdr3_nt: TGTGCCAGCAGTGACGGGGGCACTAACTATGGCTACACCTTC
cdr3_aa: CASSDGGTNYGYTF

d_call: .
j_call: TRBJ2-7
v_call: TRBV27
clone_size: .
cdr3_nt: TGTGCCAGCAGTTTATGGGGCCCCTACGAGCAGTACTTC
cdr3_aa: CASSLWGPYEQYF